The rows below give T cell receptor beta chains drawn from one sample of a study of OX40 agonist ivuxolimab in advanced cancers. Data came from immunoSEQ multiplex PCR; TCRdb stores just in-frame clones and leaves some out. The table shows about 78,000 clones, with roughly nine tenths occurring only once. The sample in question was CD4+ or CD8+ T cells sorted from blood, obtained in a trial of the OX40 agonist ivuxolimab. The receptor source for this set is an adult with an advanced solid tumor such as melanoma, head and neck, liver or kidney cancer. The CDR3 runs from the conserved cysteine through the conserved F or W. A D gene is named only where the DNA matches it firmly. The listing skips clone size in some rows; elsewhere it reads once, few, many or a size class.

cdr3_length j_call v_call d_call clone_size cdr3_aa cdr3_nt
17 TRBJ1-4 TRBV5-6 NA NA CASSLTGGATDREKLFF TGTGCCAGCAGCTTGACGGGGGGCGCGACCGACCGAGAAAAACTGTTTTTT
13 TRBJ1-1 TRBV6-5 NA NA CASSPRRVTEAFF TGTGCCAGCAGCCCCCGCAGGGTCACTGAAGCTTTCTTT
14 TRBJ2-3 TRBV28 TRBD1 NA CASRPGGVRDTQYF TGTGCCAGCAGGCCAGGGGGTGTGCGAGATACGCAGTATTTT
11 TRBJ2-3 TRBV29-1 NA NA CSVDRQSTQYF TGCAGCGTTGATCGGCAGAGTACGCAGTATTTT
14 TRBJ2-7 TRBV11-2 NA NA CASSFRDTLREQYF TGTGCCAGCAGCTTCCGGGACACTCTGAGGGAGCAGTACTTC
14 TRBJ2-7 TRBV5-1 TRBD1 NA CASSPGTGAYVQYF TGCGCCAGCAGCCCCGGGACAGGGGCGTACGTTCAGTACTTC
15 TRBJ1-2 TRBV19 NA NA CASSIVGGPNYGYTF TGTGCCAGTAGTATAGTAGGAGGACCTAACTATGGCTACACCTTC
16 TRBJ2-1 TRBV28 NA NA CASSPKFPGGRDEQFF TGTGCCAGCAGTCCCAAGTTCCCCGGGGGCCGGGATGAGCAGTTCTTC
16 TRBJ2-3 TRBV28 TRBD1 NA CASSNNKGGFTDTQYF TGTGCCAGCTCAAACAACAAAGGGGGCTTCACAGATACGCAGTATTTT
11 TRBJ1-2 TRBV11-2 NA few CASSASGGYTF TGTGCCAGCAGCGCATCAGGTGGCTACACCTTC
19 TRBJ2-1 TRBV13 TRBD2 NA CASSPPVAGKSSSYNEQFF TGTGCCAGCAGCCCCCCAGTAGCGGGGAAAAGCAGCTCCTACAATGAGCAGTTCTTC
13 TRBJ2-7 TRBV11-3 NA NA CASSLILSGEQYF TGTGCCAGCAGCTTAATACTATCGGGCGAGCAGTACTTC
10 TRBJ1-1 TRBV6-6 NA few CASLGGPAFF TGTGCCAGCTTGGGAGGCCCAGCTTTCTTT